The 24 T cell receptor beta chains given below trace back to one sample, sequenced in a study of cytomegalovirus exposure and HLA in healthy donors. The data were produced by immunoSEQ multiplex PCR, yet TCRdb's version contains in-frame clones alone and is incomplete. The table shows 200,000 to 250,000 clones, with roughly 88% occurring only once. Sequences were obtained from PBMCs. Receptors were obtained from a woman aged 30 to 39 in good health and CMV-seropositive.

V and J are TRBV2 and TRBJ1-2; unclear D gene. The CDR3 totals 12 residues. Trimming pared 3 bases from V and 5 bases from J, leaving 7 bases between. CDR1 SNHLY and CDR2 FYNNEI come from the germline V gene. The CDR3 spells CASSESGYGYTF. The DNA of the CDR3 is TGTGCCAGCAGTGAGTCCGGTTATGGCTACACCTTC.

The V and J genes are TRBV9 and TRBJ1-1, with D perhaps TRBD1 (6 bases). Germline V lookup: CDR1 SGDLS, CDR2 YYNGEE. Between the trimmed V and J ends, which lost 5 bases and 0 bases, there was a span of 11 bases. This CDR3 is built from 14 residues. This chain's CDR3 is CASSWGGMNTEAFF. CDR3 DNA sequence: TGTGCCAGCAGTTGGGGGGGCATGAACACTGAAGCTTTCTTT.

This rearrangement joins TRBV6-6 to TRBJ2-5; D is ambiguous. CDR1 is MNHNY and CDR2 is SVGAGI in the germline V gene (reference sequence). The CDR3 totals 14 residues. The V gene lost 1 base and the J gene lost 3 bases, with 9 bases spanning the gap. The CDR3 region is CASSYLAGKETQYF. The CDR3 bases are TGTGCCAGCAGTTACTTGGCAGGCAAAGAGACCCAGTACTTC.

The rearrangement uses TRBV30 and TRBJ2-3, with 10 bases aligning to TRBD2. The CDR3 is made up of 14 amino acids. V shed 5 bases, J shed 0 bases, and the junction held 2 bases outside the gene matches. The germline gives CDR1 GTSNPN, CDR2 SVGIG (reference sequence). CDR3 sequence (DNA): TGTGCCTGGTGGACTAGCGGCAGCACAGATACGCAGTATTTT. It is translated as CAWWTSGSTDTQYF.

The rearrangement joins TRBV18 to TRBJ1-1; D call uncertain. The germline V gene has CDR1 KGHSH and CDR2 LQKENI. Trimming pared 0 bases from V and 1 base from J, leaving 15 bases between. The CDR3 extends over 17 amino acids. The CDR3 nucleotides read TGTGCCAGCTCACCACCCATTGGCCAGTCTGAGAACACTGAAGCTTTCTTT. It yields the protein CASSPPIGQSENTEAFF. The complete variable domain, with remaining parts taken from reference TRBV18 and TRBJ1-1, reads NAGVMQNPRHLVRRRGQEARLRCSPMKGHSHVYWYRQLPEEGLKFMVYLQKENIIDESGMPKERFSAEFPKEGPSILRIQQVVRGDSAAYFCASSPPIGQSENTEAFFGQGTRLTVV.

The gene calls are TRBV2 and TRBJ2-1; 7 bases are shared with TRBD2. Germline CDR1 reads SNHLY; CDR2 reads FYNNEI. The CDR3 length is 14 residues. Unmatched junction bases numbered 12, after V lost 10 bases and J lost 6 bases. This CDR3 is CATRRVAGPNEQFF. CDR3 in DNA: TGTGCCACCCGGCGGGTAGCGGGTCCCAATGAGCAGTTCTTC.

The rearrangement links TRBV12-5 to TRBJ2-5; D remains unclear. The germline gives CDR1 LGHNT, CDR2 FRNRAP. V dropped 1 base and J dropped 6 bases, with 9 bases sitting between them. This CDR3 has 13 residues. CDR3 sequence: CASGLAQIQTQYF. In DNA form, the CDR3 reads TGTGCTAGTGGTTTGGCACAAATCCAGACCCAGTACTTC.

The chain recombines TRBV5-4 with TRBJ2-7, with 7 bases identical to TRBD2. Germline V gene lookup returns CDR1 SGHNT and CDR2 YYREEE (reference sequence). The CDR3 has 18 residues. After removal of 0 bases from V and 4 bases from J, the junction contained 16 bases not matched to a gene. Here the CDR3 reads CASSLAGGIVGFAYEQYF. In nucleotides, the CDR3 is TGTGCCAGCAGCTTGGCGGGGGGTATAGTAGGATTCGCGTACGAGCAGTACTTC.

In its sample, this clone was seen a few times. The chain links TRBV11-2 to TRBJ1-2, with 11 nucleotides matching TRBD1. V lost 1 base to trimming and J lost 2 bases; unmatched junction nucleotides: 3. This CDR3 is 16 amino acids long. Germline assignment: CDR1 SGHAT and CDR2 FQNNGV. CDR3 loop: CASSLAGQGANYGYTF. The CDR3 bases are TGTGCCAGCAGCTTAGCCGGACAGGGGGCCAACTATGGCTACACCTTC.

This clone occurred a few times. J is TRBJ2-1 and V is TRBV28; weak D call: TRBD2 (5 bases). Deletions cut 0 bases from V and 5 bases from J, with 11 bases between. The germline V gene has CDR1 MDHEN and CDR2 SYDVKM. The length of the CDR3 is 15 residues. As DNA, the CDR3 is TGTGCCAGCAGTTTATGGGGAGACCGGGACAATGAGCAGTTCTTC. Translating gives CASSLWGDRDNEQFF.

The gene calls are TRBV6-5 and TRBJ2-7; 9 positions match TRBD2. The CDR3 spans 12 residues. V gave up 5 bases and J gave up 7 bases; unmatched junction bases: 3. From germline, CDR1 is MNHEY and CDR2 SVGAGI. The CDR3 region has the DNA TGTGCCAGCAGTACGACTAGCGGAGAGCAGTACTTC. Its protein product is CASSTTSGEQYF.

The count of this clone is one. This sequence joins TRBV27 and TRBJ2-2; the D is unclear. Germline CDR1 is MNHEY and CDR2 is SMNVEV (reference sequence). V was pared by 2 bases and J by 7 bases, with 5 bases between. The CDR3 totals 12 residues. The CDR3 region is CASSLGNGELFF. For the CDR3, the DNA is TGTGCCAGCAGTTTAGGGAACGGGGAGCTGTTTTTT.

The rearrangement links TRBV30 to TRBJ2-7; D is uncertain. Germline V gives CDR1 GTSNPN, CDR2 SVGIG (reference sequence). Trimming took 0 bases from V and 0 from J, leaving 9 bases between them. The CDR3 loop spans 14 amino acids. CDR3 loop: CAWSVNSLSYEQYF. As DNA, the CDR3 is TGTGCCTGGAGTGTTAACTCCCTCTCCTACGAGCAGTACTTC.

This CDR3 is CASSSAHEQYF. The CDR3 DNA sequence: TGTGCCAGCAGCTCGGCGCACGAGCAGTACTTC. The chain has TRBV9 and TRBJ2-7; D is undetermined. V lost 4 bases and J lost 5, with 7 bases in between. This CDR3 comprises 11 residues. From germline, CDR1 is SGDLS and CDR2 YYNGEE. Combining the CDR3 with reference TRBV9 and TRBJ2-7 gives the whole variable domain DSGVTQTPKHLITATGQRVTLRCSPRSGDLSVYWYQQSLDQGLQFLIQYYNGEERAKGNILERFSAQQFPDLHSELNLSSLELGDSALYFCASSSAHEQYFGPGTRLTVT.

The chain combines TRBV29-1 with TRBJ2-1; D not certain. The CDR3 totals 12 residues. Germline lookup yields CDR1 SQVTM and CDR2 ANQGSEA. V was trimmed by 6 bases and J by 8 bases, leaving 14 bases between them. CDR3: CSVQPFDDEQFF. CDR3 DNA: TGCAGCGTACAGCCGTTCGACGATGAGCAGTTCTTC.

The chain carries TRBV2 and TRBJ1-1; 9 bases line up with TRBD1. Germline CDR1 and CDR2: SNHLY and FYNNEI. With 10 bases clipped from V and 0 bases from J, the junction kept 6 bases outside the gene matches. CDR3 length: 14 residues. CDR3 amino acids: CATKGTGLNTEAFF. CDR3 sequence (DNA): TGTGCCACCAAGGGGACAGGGCTGAACACTGAAGCTTTCTTT.

Comment on this clone: Other DNA sequences from this sample encode an identical CDR3 as well. CDR3 region: CASSLVANTEAFF. DNA for the CDR3: TGTGCCAGCAGCTTAGTGGCGAACACTGAAGCTTTCTTT. The chain uses TRBV7-2 and TRBJ1-1; D unclear. The CDR3 is made up of 13 amino acids. V dropped 1 base and J dropped 1 base, with 4 bases sitting between them. Germline CDR1 SGHTA, CDR2 FQGNSA.

This rearrangement joins TRBV6-5 to TRBJ2-1; perhaps D is TRBD1 or TRBD2 (5 bases each). Germline V gene data show CDR1 as MNHEY and CDR2 as SVGAGI. The V end was cut by 5 bases, the J end by 10 bases, with 18 bases between. The CDR3 runs 14 residues. The CDR3 DNA reads TGTGCCAGCAGTGAGGGACCCCAAAGGCAGGAGCAGTTCTTC. Protein: CASSEGPQRQEQFF.

This clone came up once. The V gene is TRBV19, the J gene TRBJ2-7; 10 bases align to TRBD1. CDR1 LNHDA and CDR2 SQIVND come from the germline V gene (reference sequence). The length of the CDR3 is 13 residues. V lost 3 bases, J lost 6 bases, and 2 bases stayed unmatched. The CDR3 DNA is TGTGCCAGTAGTATGAGGGACAGGGGCGAGCAGTACTTC. It yields the protein CASSMRDRGEQYF.

The rearrangement links TRBV9 to TRBJ2-7; TRBD2 aligns across 8 bases. The CDR3 length is 15 residues. CDR1 is SGDLS, CDR2 YYNGEE, per germline. With V trimmed by 6 bases and J by 1 base, 9 bases remained unmatched. The CDR3 region has the DNA TGTGCCAGCACCAAAGGGAGCGGGAGTTCCTACGAGCAGTACTTC. This codes for CASTKGSGSSYEQYF.

The chain joins TRBV11-1 to TRBJ2-7, with 7 bases identical to TRBD2. The trim removed 5 bases at V and 3 bases at J, leaving 13 bases unmatched. The CDR3 length is 16 residues. Per the germline V gene, CDR1 is SGHAT and CDR2 is FQDESV (reference sequence). The DNA of the CDR3 is TGTGCCAGCAGCCCGCGCCGGGGGGTTATAAGCTACGAGCAGTACTTC. It encodes CASSPRRGVISYEQYF. Complete variable domain (other parts from reference TRBV11-1 and TRBJ2-7): EAEVAQSPRYKITEKSQAVAFWCDPISGHATLYWYRQILGQGPELLVQFQDESVVDDSQLPKDRFSAERLKGVDSTLKIQPAELGDSAMYLCASSPRRGVISYEQYFGPGTRLTVT.

V and J are TRBV5-6 and TRBJ2-1, with 8 bases aligning to TRBD2. CDR3 length equals 14 residues. The V gene end was trimmed by 5 bases and the J gene end by 9 bases; junction bases not matched to a gene: 10. Germline CDR1 SGHDT, CDR2 YYEEEE. CDR3 residues: CASSLSGKNSEQFF. The CDR3 DNA follows: TGTGCCAGCAGTCTTAGCGGGAAAAACAGTGAGCAGTTCTTC.

This chain connects TRBV6-6 to TRBJ1-1; TRBD1 is a possible D gene (5 bases). The CDR3 loop spans 12 amino acids. Trimming pared 0 bases from V and 11 bases from J, leaving 10 bases between. CDR1 and CDR2 (germline): MNHNY, SVGAGI (reference sequence). The CDR3 sequence: CASSYSGARAFF. CDR3 coding DNA: TGTGCCAGCAGTTACTCAGGGGCTAGGGCTTTCTTT.

The chain recombines TRBV6-4 with TRBJ2-2; no reliable D call. V lost 0 bases to trimming and J lost 5 bases, with 4 bases between them. This CDR3 has 13 amino acids. The germline CDR1 and CDR2 sequences are MRHNA and SNTAGT. This CDR3 reads CASSDSTTGELFF. CDR3 in DNA: TGTGCCAGCAGTGACTCGACAACCGGGGAGCTGTTTTTT.